The rows below give T cell receptor beta chains drawn from one sample of a study of cytomegalovirus exposure and HLA in healthy donors. TCRdb keeps only in-frame clones here, not all; method: immunoSEQ multiplex PCR. Of about 150,000 clones listed, 65% to 85% are singletons. The sequenced sample consisted of PBMCs. The origin of the receptors is a man younger than 35 in good health and CMV-seronegative. Each CDR3 is given with its conserved first and last residue. D genes are given only for firm matches. Clone size is stated in some rows and not others, as once, few, many or a class when expanded.

CDR3nt	CDR3aa	d_gene	v_gene	j_gene	abundance
TGCGCCAGCAGCTTGGATACACGGGTTTACCCCGGGGAGCTGTTTTTT	CASSLDTRVYPGELFF	NA	TRBV5-1	TRBJ2-2	few
TGTGCCAGCAGATCCACCCGGTTTCGGGGGAACGATGAGCAGTTCTTC	CASRSTRFRGNDEQFF	NA	TRBV7-9	TRBJ2-1	NA
TGTGCCAGTAGTATAGACTTTGCAGGGGCCATGAACACTGAAGCTTTCTTT	CASSIDFAGAMNTEAFF	NA	TRBV19	TRBJ1-1	NA
TGTGCCAGCAGCGCCGGTATAGATACGCAGTATTTT	CASSAGIDTQYF	NA	TRBV6-1	TRBJ2-3	once
TGCGCCAGCAGCTTTGGGGCAGGGAGGGTCAATGAGCAGTTCTTC	CASSFGAGRVNEQFF	TRBD2	TRBV5-1	TRBJ2-1	NA
TGTGCCAGCAGCCTATCAGACTGGAGCTCCTACGAGCAGTACTTC	CASSLSDWSSYEQYF	NA	TRBV5-4	TRBJ2-7	NA
TGTGCCAGCAGTTTATCGGGTTCACATGAGCAGTTCTTC	CASSLSGSHEQFF	NA	TRBV28	TRBJ2-1	NA
TGCAGCGTTTCAAGCAGGGGCGGCTACACCTTC	CSVSSRGGYTF	NA	TRBV29-1	TRBJ1-2	once
TGTGCCAGCACCCTAAACGGGAATATAAATCAGCCCCAGCATTTT	CASTLNGNINQPQHF	NA	TRBV27	TRBJ1-5	few
TGTGCCAGCAGTTTATATGGGCAGAAAGCTTTCTTT	CASSLYGQKAFF	NA	TRBV28	TRBJ1-1	NA